The 20 T cell receptor beta chains presented below share a single source sample, sequenced in a study of neurological immune-mediated disorders. Time point specified: longitudinal time-point 1 (baseline). Each CDR3 protein is one row after TCRdb ran MiXCR on the 5' RACE reads. The sample records some 71,000 distinct CDR3 sequences, 10% to 13% being singletons. Input material: PBMCs. The receptors derive from a young man in good health.

This clonotype was detected many times. The chain couples TRBV2 to TRBJ2-2, with TRBD1 matching 8 bases. J lost 3 bases, V lost 2 bases, and 5 bases had no gene match. The CDR3 extends over 16 amino acids. Germline V gives CDR1 SNHLY, CDR2 FYNNEI. CDR3 sequence (DNA): TGTGCCAGCAGTGAATTCGGGACAGGAGACACCGGGGAGCTGTTTTTT. This gives the protein CASSEFGTGDTGELFF.

This clonotype has a count of ten or more. V usage is TRBV5-1 and J usage is TRBJ1-4, with D maybe TRBD1 (5 bases). Germline CDR1 reads SGHRS; CDR2 reads YFSETQ. The V and J ends lost 5 bases and 8 bases respectively, with 13 bases between them. The length of the CDR3 is 13 residues. The CDR3 loop is CASSMMEGEKLFF. In DNA, the CDR3 is TGCGCCAGCAGTATGATGGAGGGGGAAAAACTGTTTTTT.

Ten or more counts support this clonotype. The rearrangement uses TRBV6-2 or TRBV6-3 and TRBJ2-1; D not certain. The CDR3 extends over 15 amino acids. V was trimmed by 2 bases and J by 4 bases, leaving 12 bases between them. Germline CDR1 is MNHEY and CDR2 is SVGEGT. The CDR3 DNA reads as TGTGCCAGCAGTTACAGAGGTGAGGCGTACAATGAGCAGTTCTTC. Residues: CASSYRGEAYNEQFF.

This clonotype appeared a few times. The chain couples TRBV19 to TRBJ1-1; 7 nucleotides match TRBD1. This CDR3 has 15 amino acids. Germline V gene lookup returns CDR1 LNHDA and CDR2 SQIVND (reference sequence). Losses at the gene ends were 5 bases for V and 5 bases for J; bases not matched to a gene: 11. The CDR3 is CASSPRQGWTTEAFF. CDR3 DNA sequence: TGTGCCAGTAGTCCCCGACAGGGTTGGACGACTGAAGCTTTCTTT.

This clonotype was picked up many times. The genes are TRBV7-6 and TRBJ2-1; 11 bases align to TRBD2. This CDR3 has 16 amino acids. V gave up 2 bases and J gave up 4 bases; unmatched junction bases: 4. The germline V gene encodes CDR1 SGHVS and CDR2 FNYEAQ. CDR3 sequence reads: CASSLLAGGTYNEQFF. The CDR3 nucleotides read TGTGCCAGCAGCTTATTAGCGGGAGGGACTTACAATGAGCAGTTCTTC.

This clonotype was seen many times. This chain links TRBV3-1 with TRBJ2-1; TRBD2 is a possible D gene (6 bases). The CDR3 covers 15 residues. V lost 4 bases and J 5 bases, leaving 15 bases between the germline ends. Per the germline V gene, CDR1 is LGHDT and CDR2 is YNNKEL (reference sequence). CDR3 region: CASSPGTPWNNEQFF. The CDR3 DNA reads as TGTGCCAGCAGCCCCGGGACTCCTTGGAACAATGAGCAGTTCTTC.

This clonotype was seen many times. The chain employs TRBV5-1 and TRBJ2-3, with 8 bases aligning to TRBD1. Looked up from germline, CDR1 is SGHRS and CDR2 is YFSETQ. Germline trimming cut 5 bases from V and 4 bases from J; bases unmatched to any gene: 18. The CDR3 consists of 18 residues. CDR3 nucleotide sequence: TGCGCCAGCAGTTTTGCCGCCGGGACGACAGGGGTTGCAGATACGCAGTATTTT. Translation gives CASSFAAGTTGVADTQYF.

In its sample, this clonotype was seen a few times. The rearrangement links TRBV6-1 to TRBJ2-7, with D perhaps TRBD2 (6 bases). CDR1 and CDR2 (germline): MNHNS, SASEGT. The CDR3 runs to 13 residues. Trimming stripped 1 base from V and 6 bases from J, with 10 bases between. Here the CDR3 DNA reads TGTGCCAGCAGTGAAGTTGGAGGGATCGAGCAGTACTTC. Its protein is CASSEVGGIEQYF.

As concerns this clonotype: A read error may be the cause here, since a much bigger clone is one base away. The CDR3 DNA follows: TGCAGTGCTAAAATGGGACAGAGGGCCTACGAGCAGTACTTC. Amino acid sequence: CSAKMGQRAYEQYF. The chain has TRBV20-1 and TRBJ2-7, with 7 bases lining up with TRBD1. This CDR3 region has 14 residues. V dropped 4 bases and J dropped 2; count of bases not matched to a gene: 8. Germline V gene lookup returns CDR1 DFQATT and CDR2 SNEGSKA (reference sequence).

Points on this clonotype: One end of the junction varies from germline; a read error may be responsible. The chain joins TRBV19 to TRBJ2-7; D may match TRBD1 or TRBD2 (5 bases each). The CDR3 totals 14 residues. Germline CDR1 and CDR2: LNHDA and SQIVND (reference sequence). The CDR3, as DNA: TGTGCCAGTAGTATGGGGCAGGTTGACTACGAGCAGAACTTC. Its protein is CASSMGQVDYEQNF.

This clonotype was seen at least ten times. The V gene is TRBV29-1, the J gene TRBJ2-1, with a possible D match to TRBD2 (5 bases). Looked up from germline, CDR1 is SQVTM and CDR2 is ANQGSEA. The CDR3 consists of 16 residues. V shed 1 base and J shed 2 bases, with 15 bases lying between them. The CDR3 protein is CSVEGAIGSTYNEQFF. In nucleotides, the CDR3 is TGCAGCGTTGAAGGGGCGATAGGGAGCACCTACAATGAGCAGTTCTTC.

The chain links TRBV6-6 to TRBJ2-1; the match to TRBD2 covers 9 bases. The V gene end was trimmed by 7 bases and the J gene end by 9 bases; junction bases not matched to a gene: 10. The CDR3 contains 14 residues. Germline V CDR1 and CDR2: MNHNY, SVGAGI (reference sequence). The CDR3 is CASTIAGVGGEQFF. Written as DNA, the CDR3 is TGTGCCAGCACCATAGCGGGAGTGGGAGGTGAGCAGTTCTTC.

The sample holds many counts of this clonotype. V is TRBV12-3 or TRBV12-4 and J is TRBJ1-6, with 11 bases identical to TRBD1. The CDR3 loop spans 15 amino acids. The V gene end was trimmed by 5 bases and the J gene end by 8 bases; junction bases not matched to a gene: 5. The chain's CDR3 is CASSPGQGAYSPLHF. CDR3 nucleotides: TGTGCCAGCAGTCCCGGACAGGGGGCATATTCACCCCTCCACTTT.

This clonotype was seen many times. The chain joins TRBV7-2 to TRBJ2-7; 7 nucleotides line up with TRBD1. Germline CDR1 SGHTA, CDR2 FQGNSA. J gave up 5 bases and V 3 bases, and 7 bases lay outside the gene matches. The CDR3 is made up of 14 amino acids. In DNA, the CDR3 is TGTGCCAGCAGCTTTTCCGGGACAGCTAACGAGCAGTACTTC. Amino acid sequence: CASSFSGTANEQYF. Looking up the rest from reference TRBV7-2 and TRBJ2-7 gives the full variable domain: GAGVSQSPSNKVTEKGKDVELRCDPISGHTALYWYRQSLGQGLEFLIYFQGNSAPDKSGLPSDRFSAERTGGSVSTLTIQRTQQEDSAVYLCASSFSGTANEQYFGPGTRLTVT.

This clonotype was counted many times. This chain uses TRBV20-1 with TRBJ1-4, with TRBD1 matching over 9 bases. Losses at the gene ends were 4 bases for V and 6 bases for J; bases not matched to a gene: 12. The CDR3 has 16 amino acids. CDR1 DFQATT and CDR2 SNEGSKA come from the germline V gene (reference sequence). CDR3 amino acids: CSATGQGQLFDEKLFF. The CDR3 coding sequence is TGCAGTGCTACAGGACAGGGGCAACTGTTTGATGAAAAACTGTTTTTT.

At least ten counts were recorded for this clonotype. V and J are TRBV27 and TRBJ2-1; D unclear. The V and J ends lost 0 bases and 2 bases respectively, with 5 bases between them. Germline V gives CDR1 MNHEY, CDR2 SMNVEV (reference sequence). This CDR3 comprises 14 residues. CDR3 in DNA: TGTGCCAGCAGTTTATCGATTACCTACAATGAGCAGTTCTTC. Translating gives CASSLSITYNEQFF.

This clonotype was seen many times. The genes are TRBV29-1 and TRBJ2-2; 8 positions agree with TRBD1. In germline, CDR1 is SQVTM, CDR2 ANQGSEA. CDR3 length: 15 residues. Unmatched junction bases numbered 6, after V lost 5 bases and J lost 1 base. In nucleotides, the CDR3 is TGCAGCGTTTCGACAGGGGAAAAGAACACCGGGGAGCTGTTTTTT. It yields the protein CSVSTGEKNTGELFF.

Many counts were recorded for this clonotype. The V call is TRBV6-5, the J call TRBJ1-1; no clear D. Trimming left V 5 bases short and J 0 bases short, with 13 bases between. The CDR3 has 15 residues. Germline V lookup: CDR1 MNHEY, CDR2 SVGAGI. The CDR3 bases are TGTGCCAGCAGTACACGTCCAGTCATGAACACTGAAGCTTTCTTT. It yields the protein CASSTRPVMNTEAFF.

This clonotype is a singleton in its sample. The chain employs TRBV11-1 and TRBJ2-1, with TRBD1 matching 9 bases. The germline CDR1 and CDR2 sequences are SGHAT and FQDESV (reference sequence). Trimming cost V 8 bases and J 6 bases; bases outside gene matches: 8. The CDR3 has 14 residues. The CDR3 reads CASSRQGGGNEQFF. CDR3 DNA: TGTGCCAGCTCCAGACAGGGGGGCGGCAATGAGCAGTTCTTC.

This clonotype was recorded many times. This chain uses TRBV20-1 with TRBJ2-1; 13 bases align to TRBD2. Germline lookup yields CDR1 DFQATT and CDR2 SNEGSKA (reference sequence). J lost 4 bases, V lost 6 bases, and 6 bases had no gene match. The CDR3 runs 15 residues. CDR3 amino acids: CSAPGTSGTYNEQFF. Here the CDR3 DNA reads TGCAGTGCCCCCGGGACTAGCGGGACATACAATGAGCAGTTCTTC.